This is a list of T cell receptor beta chains from one sample in a study of PD-L1 blockade in urothelial cancer. Method: immunoSEQ multiplex PCR; TCRdb's copy keeps in-frame clones and lacks some. The sample has approximately 52,000 clones; around 86% are singletons. Sequencing was performed on PBMCs, taken around atezolizumab (anti-PD-L1) treatment. These receptors all come from a man aged 70 or older with urothelial cancer. Both conserved end residues are part of each CDR3. The D gene is left open where the match is weak. Clone size is not always given. Where it is, it says once, few, many or a class for expanded clones.

CDR3 DNA: TGTGCCATCAGTGAGTCTCAGGGTTTCGGCACCGGGGAGCTGTTTTTT
CDR3 protein: CAISESQGFGTGELFF
D gene: NA
J gene: TRBJ2-2
V gene: TRBV10-3
clone size: NA

CDR3 DNA: TGTGCCAGTAGTATCCAGACTAGCGGTATACAAGAGACCCAGTACTTC
CDR3 protein: CASSIQTSGIQETQYF
D gene: TRBD2
J gene: TRBJ2-5
V gene: TRBV19
clone size: NA

CDR3 DNA: TGTGCCAGCAGTTCGATACTAGCGGCTAGATACAATGAGCAGTTCTTC
CDR3 protein: CASSSILAARYNEQFF
D gene: TRBD2
J gene: TRBJ2-1
V gene: TRBV28
clone size: NA

CDR3 DNA: TGCGCCAGGGATCTAGCGCCGAGAAAGAGCGGTCCCGGGGAGCTGTTTTTT
CDR3 protein: CARDLAPRKSGPGELFF
D gene: NA
J gene: TRBJ2-2
V gene: TRBV5-1
clone size: once

CDR3 DNA: TGTGCCAGCGGGGGACTAGCGGTTTACAATGAGCAGTTCTTC
CDR3 protein: CASGGLAVYNEQFF
D gene: TRBD2
J gene: TRBJ2-1
V gene: TRBV27
clone size: NA

CDR3 DNA: TGTGCCAGCAACAGGGGACAGACGAACACTGAAGCTTTCTTT
CDR3 protein: CASNRGQTNTEAFF
D gene: TRBD1
J gene: TRBJ1-1
V gene: TRBV9
clone size: NA

CDR3 DNA: TGTGCCATCGGGGGGGGACCGAACACTGAAGCTTTCTTT
CDR3 protein: CAIGGGPNTEAFF
D gene: NA
J gene: TRBJ1-1
V gene: TRBV10-3
clone size: NA

CDR3 DNA: TGTGCCAGCAGCCGCGGACTACTCAAGGGCTCCTACAATGAGCAGTTCTTC
CDR3 protein: CASSRGLLKGSYNEQFF
D gene: NA
J gene: TRBJ2-1
V gene: TRBV7-6
clone size: NA

CDR3 DNA: TGTGCCAGTTCCGGGACAGGTCCCTACGAGCAGTACTTC
CDR3 protein: CASSGTGPYEQYF
D gene: TRBD1
J gene: TRBJ2-7
V gene: TRBV6-5
clone size: few

CDR3 DNA: TGCGCCAGCAGCCTTGAGGCAGCGTCGGGAAACACCATATATTTT
CDR3 protein: CASSLEAASGNTIYF
D gene: NA
J gene: TRBJ1-3
V gene: TRBV5-1
clone size: NA

CDR3 DNA: TGTGCCAGTAGTAAATCCCTAGCGAAGAAAAGCGATGAGCAGTTCTTC
CDR3 protein: CASSKSLAKKSDEQFF
D gene: NA
J gene: TRBJ2-1
V gene: TRBV19
clone size: NA

CDR3 DNA: TGTGCCAGCAGTCTATCCCGGCCCCCGACGGGGGAAAAACTGTTTTTT
CDR3 protein: CASSLSRPPTGEKLFF
D gene: NA
J gene: TRBJ1-4
V gene: TRBV28
clone size: NA

CDR3 DNA: TGTGCCAGCGCCGGGGACAGGGGCGCCTATGGCTACACCTTC
CDR3 protein: CASAGDRGAYGYTF
D gene: TRBD1
J gene: TRBJ1-2
V gene: TRBV6-5
clone size: NA

CDR3 DNA: TGTGCCAGTAGTCCGACAGGGGCGCTAGTATCCTACAATGAGCAGTTCTTC
CDR3 protein: CASSPTGALVSYNEQFF
D gene: TRBD1
J gene: TRBJ2-1
V gene: TRBV19
clone size: NA

CDR3 DNA: TGTGCCAGCAGTGAAGCAAGAACAGGCGGGAATGGGTACTTC
CDR3 protein: CASSEARTGGNGYF
D gene: NA
J gene: TRBJ2-7
V gene: TRBV6-1
clone size: NA

CDR3 DNA: TGTGCCACCAGCAGAGATCTTGCGGGAGGCTATGGCTACACCTTC
CDR3 protein: CATSRDLAGGYGYTF
D gene: NA
J gene: TRBJ1-2
V gene: TRBV15
clone size: NA

CDR3 DNA: TGTGCCATCAGTGAGGAGGAGATTAGCAATCAGCCCCAGCATTTT
CDR3 protein: CAISEEEISNQPQHF
D gene: NA
J gene: TRBJ1-5
V gene: TRBV10-3
clone size: NA

CDR3 DNA: TGCGCCAGCAGCCTCCGGACGGGGACGAACACCGGGGAGCTGTTTTTT
CDR3 protein: CASSLRTGTNTGELFF
D gene: NA
J gene: TRBJ2-2
V gene: TRBV5-1
clone size: NA

CDR3 DNA: TGTGCCAGCAGCTTAGAGAGACTAGCGGGAGCCGCGTATTTT
CDR3 protein: CASSLERLAGAAYF
D gene: TRBD2
J gene: TRBJ2-3
V gene: TRBV7-8
clone size: once

CDR3 DNA: TGCGCCAGCAGCCAAGATCGGGGGGCTAGCGGGAACAATGAGCAGTTCTTC
CDR3 protein: CASSQDRGASGNNEQFF
D gene: TRBD2
J gene: TRBJ2-1
V gene: TRBV4-1
clone size: NA

CDR3 DNA: TGTGCCAGCAGCTTAGTGACTAGCGGGAGATACGGGAATGAGCAGTTCTTC
CDR3 protein: CASSLVTSGRYGNEQFF
D gene: TRBD2
J gene: TRBJ2-1
V gene: TRBV11-2
clone size: NA

CDR3 DNA: TGTGCCAGCAGCCCCCCCGGAGGTAGCGGGATGTACAATGAGCAGTTCTTC
CDR3 protein: CASSPPGGSGMYNEQFF
D gene: TRBD2
J gene: TRBJ2-1
V gene: TRBV7-9
clone size: NA

CDR3 DNA: TGTGCCTGGAGTGCCCAGTTCAATGAGCAGTTCTTC
CDR3 protein: CAWSAQFNEQFF
D gene: NA
J gene: TRBJ2-1
V gene: TRBV30
clone size: NA

CDR3 DNA: TGTGCCAGCAACCGGGACAGCTACGAGCAGTACTTC
CDR3 protein: CASNRDSYEQYF
D gene: TRBD1
J gene: TRBJ2-7
V gene: TRBV2
clone size: NA

CDR3 DNA: TGCGCCAGCAGTCAATCGAGGGGGGGGCAGTACTTC
CDR3 protein: CASSQSRGGQYF
D gene: NA
J gene: TRBJ2-7
V gene: TRBV23-1
clone size: NA

CDR3 DNA: TGTGCCAGCAGTTTACAGGCTTGGAATGAGCAGTTCTTC
CDR3 protein: CASSLQAWNEQFF
D gene: NA
J gene: TRBJ2-1
V gene: TRBV7-3
clone size: NA

CDR3 DNA: TGTGCCAGCAGGGGGGGGGTCGCAACTAATGAAAAACTGTTTTTT
CDR3 protein: CASRGGVATNEKLFF
D gene: NA
J gene: TRBJ1-4
V gene: TRBV2
clone size: NA

CDR3 DNA: TGTGCCAGCAGCTTCAAGAACACCGGGGAGCTGTTTTTT
CDR3 protein: CASSFKNTGELFF
D gene: NA
J gene: TRBJ2-2
V gene: TRBV7-3
clone size: NA

CDR3 DNA: TGCAGTGCTAGAGGGGCGGGAGAGCAGTACTTC
CDR3 protein: CSARGAGEQYF
D gene: NA
J gene: TRBJ2-7
V gene: TRBV20-1
clone size: NA

CDR3 DNA: TGTGCCACGACACAGGGTTACAATGAGCAGTTCTTC
CDR3 protein: CATTQGYNEQFF
D gene: NA
J gene: TRBJ2-1
V gene: TRBV19
clone size: NA

CDR3 DNA: TGCGCCAGCAGCGTTGGGACAGACGACTTGAACACTGAAGCTTTCTTT
CDR3 protein: CASSVGTDDLNTEAFF
D gene: TRBD1
J gene: TRBJ1-1
V gene: TRBV5-1
clone size: few

CDR3 DNA: TGTGCCAGTAGTATTGGTACGAGGAACACCGGGGAGCTGTTTTTT
CDR3 protein: CASSIGTRNTGELFF
D gene: NA
J gene: TRBJ2-2
V gene: TRBV19
clone size: NA

CDR3 DNA: TGTGCCACCAGCAGAGGGGGACTAGCGGGAGACGTGAATGAGCAGTTCTTC
CDR3 protein: CATSRGGLAGDVNEQFF
D gene: TRBD2
J gene: TRBJ2-1
V gene: TRBV15
clone size: NA

CDR3 DNA: TGTGCCTGGAGCAAGGGGAGACTAGCGGGAGAGATTTCCTACAATGAGCAGTTCTTC
CDR3 protein: CAWSKGRLAGEISYNEQFF
D gene: TRBD2
J gene: TRBJ2-1
V gene: TRBV30
clone size: NA

CDR3 DNA: TGTGCCAGCAGCCTCGGACTCAGACAGGGGGCGGCTAGCAATCAGCCCCAGCATTTT
CDR3 protein: CASSLGLRQGAASNQPQHF
D gene: TRBD1
J gene: TRBJ1-5
V gene: TRBV7-8
clone size: NA

CDR3 DNA: TGTGCCAGCAGTTGGACTAGCGGGAGGTTGGCTGAGCAGTTCTTC
CDR3 protein: CASSWTSGRLAEQFF
D gene: TRBD2
J gene: TRBJ2-1
V gene: TRBV28
clone size: NA

CDR3 DNA: TGTGCCAGCAGCAAAGAACCGGGAGAGAATAACTACGAGCAGTACTTC
CDR3 protein: CASSKEPGENNYEQYF
D gene: NA
J gene: TRBJ2-7
V gene: TRBV21-1
clone size: NA

CDR3 DNA: TGTGCCAGTAGTACCGAGCCGGGACAGGGGGCTAATTTAGCCAAAAACATTCAGTACTTC
CDR3 protein: CASSTEPGQGANLAKNIQYF
D gene: TRBD1
J gene: TRBJ2-4
V gene: TRBV19
clone size: NA

CDR3 DNA: TGCGCCAGCACCGGAGACAGGCCTGCGGGTGGCTACACCTTC
CDR3 protein: CASTGDRPAGGYTF
D gene: NA
J gene: TRBJ1-2
V gene: TRBV5-1
clone size: few

CDR3 DNA: TGTGCCAGCAGCCCGGCTGGACAGGCCAAAAACATTCAGTACTTC
CDR3 protein: CASSPAGQAKNIQYF
D gene: NA
J gene: TRBJ2-4
V gene: TRBV5-4
clone size: NA

CDR3 DNA: TGTGCCAGTAGAAGGGGGTCTGGCACTGAAGCTTTCTTT
CDR3 protein: CASRRGSGTEAFF
D gene: NA
J gene: TRBJ1-1
V gene: TRBV19
clone size: NA

CDR3 DNA: TGTGCCAGCAGCCCGCCTGGCAGGGGAGGGAATGAGCAGTTCTTC
CDR3 protein: CASSPPGRGGNEQFF
D gene: NA
J gene: TRBJ2-1
V gene: TRBV11-2
clone size: NA

CDR3 DNA: TGTGCCAGCAGGCTCGGGGATACGCAGTATTTT
CDR3 protein: CASRLGDTQYF
D gene: NA
J gene: TRBJ2-3
V gene: TRBV5-8
clone size: NA

CDR3 DNA: TGTGCCAGCAGCCCGGGACTAGCAGGGACCGGGGAGCTGTTTTTT
CDR3 protein: CASSPGLAGTGELFF
D gene: TRBD2
J gene: TRBJ2-2
V gene: TRBV6-4
clone size: NA

CDR3 DNA: TGTGCCAGCAGCCCGCTAGGGGAGCTGTTTTTT
CDR3 protein: CASSPLGELFF
D gene: NA
J gene: TRBJ2-2
V gene: TRBV7-9
clone size: NA

CDR3 DNA: TGTGCCAGCAGTGAGACAGTGAACTCTGGGGCCAACGTCCTGACTTTC
CDR3 protein: CASSETVNSGANVLTF
D gene: NA
J gene: TRBJ2-6
V gene: TRBV6-1
clone size: NA

CDR3 DNA: TGTGCCAGCAGCGTAAACGAGGAGGGAGGGAGGACCGGGGAGCTGTTTTTT
CDR3 protein: CASSVNEEGGRTGELFF
D gene: TRBD2
J gene: TRBJ2-2
V gene: TRBV9
clone size: few

CDR3 DNA: TGTGCCAGTAGTGAAACAGCTCCCACTGAAGCTTTCTTT
CDR3 protein: CASSETAPTEAFF
D gene: NA
J gene: TRBJ1-1
V gene: TRBV19
clone size: few

CDR3 DNA: TGTGCCAGCAGCCTCGGACTAGCGGGGGGCTACGAGCAGTACTTC
CDR3 protein: CASSLGLAGGYEQYF
D gene: TRBD2
J gene: TRBJ2-7
V gene: TRBV5-8
clone size: few

CDR3 DNA: TGCGCCAGCAGCCAAGGGGAACTAGCGGGAGAGAGCTCCTACAATGAGCAGTTCTTC
CDR3 protein: CASSQGELAGESSYNEQFF
D gene: TRBD2
J gene: TRBJ2-1
V gene: TRBV4-1
clone size: NA

CDR3 DNA: TGTGCCAGCAGCTGGGACAGGGGAGGGACTGAAGCTTTCTTT
CDR3 protein: CASSWDRGGTEAFF
D gene: TRBD1
J gene: TRBJ1-1
V gene: TRBV11-1
clone size: NA